A selection of T cell receptor beta chains follows, all from one sample in a study of blood T cell repertoires in COVID-19. TCRdb's table, derived via immunoSEQ multiplex PCR, lists solely in-frame clones and lacks some. The sample lists 97,000 or so clones; roughly 87% were seen once. The sample comprised peripheral blood. The receptors derive from a woman aged 45-60 years with COVID-19, enrolled during active disease. Each CDR3 is given with its conserved first and last residue. A D gene is named only where the DNA matches it firmly. Part of the rows lack a size; the others show once, few, many or a class for expanded clones.

J	V	D	size	CDR3	DNA
TRBJ1-1	TRBV6-5	TRBD1	once	CASSSWTGKNTEAFF	TGTGCCAGCAGTTCTTGGACAGGAAAGAACACTGAAGCTTTCTTT
TRBJ2-5	TRBV11-2	.	.	CASSFGGIRETQYF	TGTGCCAGCAGCTTCGGGGGAATTCGGGAGACCCAGTACTTC
TRBJ2-2	TRBV5-4	TRBD2	.	CASSPAVAGAGGGELFF	TGTGCCAGCAGCCCGGCGGTAGCGGGGGCAGGAGGCGGGGAGCTGTTTTTT
TRBJ1-5	TRBV3-1/TRBV3-2	TRBD1	.	CASSQGTGLQPQHF	TGTGCCAGCAGCCAAGGGACAGGTCTTCAGCCCCAGCATTTT
TRBJ2-2	TRBV28	.	.	CASGLAPRELFF	TGTGCCAGCGGGCTAGCCCCCCGGGAGCTGTTTTTT
TRBJ2-1	TRBV7-9	TRBD1	.	CASSSGTGWNEQFF	TGTGCCAGCAGCTCCGGGACAGGGTGGAATGAGCAGTTCTTC
TRBJ1-2	TRBV7-9	.	.	CASSLSQGYGYTF	TGTGCCAGCAGCTTATCGCAGGGCTATGGCTACACCTTC
TRBJ2-4	TRBV2	TRBD1	.	CASRAGGVDIQYF	TGTGCCAGCAGGGCAGGGGGCGTTGACATTCAGTACTTC
TRBJ1-1	TRBV3-1/TRBV3-2	.	.	CASSQDSRGTEAFF	TGTGCCAGCAGCCAAGATTCTCGGGGCACTGAAGCTTTCTTT
TRBJ1-2	TRBV19	.	.	CASREDRRYGYTF	TGTGCCAGTAGGGAAGACAGGAGGTATGGCTACACCTTC
TRBJ2-7	TRBV2	.	.	CASCEVGGLGEQYF	TGTGCCAGCTGCGAAGTGGGGGGGCTTGGCGAGCAGTACTTC
TRBJ1-6	TRBV14	TRBD1	.	CASSFQGASSYNSPLHF	TGTGCCAGCAGCTTTCAGGGGGCGAGCTCCTATAATTCACCCCTCCACTTT
TRBJ1-2	TRBV4-1	TRBD1	.	CASSQEGAPYYGYTF	TGCGCCAGCAGCCAGGAGGGGGCGCCTTACTATGGCTACACCTTC
TRBJ2-2	TRBV3-1/TRBV3-2	TRBD1	.	CASSLRQGVAGELFF	TGTGCCAGCAGCCTCCGACAGGGGGTCGCCGGGGAGCTGTTTTTT
TRBJ2-7	TRBV6-5	.	.	CASSSAGPYEQYF	TGTGCCAGCAGTTCTGCGGGGCCCTACGAGCAGTACTTC
TRBJ2-2	TRBV6-2/TRBV6-3	TRBD2	.	CASSSQGLAGYTGELFF	TGTGCCAGCAGTTCACAAGGACTAGCGGGGTACACCGGGGAGCTGTTTTTT
TRBJ1-5	TRBV7-6	.	.	CASSLAPGSGQPQHF	TGTGCCAGCAGCTTAGCCCCGGGCAGCGGGCAGCCCCAGCATTTT
TRBJ2-3	TRBV30	.	.	CAWGGQTVKDTQYF	TGTGCCTGGGGAGGACAGACCGTGAAGGATACGCAGTATTTT
TRBJ1-1	TRBV25-1	TRBD1	.	CASREQGIPEAFF	TGTGCCAGCAGAGAACAGGGGATTCCTGAAGCTTTCTTT
TRBJ1-1	TRBV5-6	.	.	CASSLATVNTEAFF	TGTGCCAGCAGCTTGGCTACGGTGAACACTGAAGCTTTCTTT
TRBJ1-1	TRBV29-1	.	.	CSVRLNDGGTEAFF	TGCAGCGTTCGACTCAACGATGGAGGCACTGAAGCTTTCTTT
TRBJ2-7	TRBV7-6	TRBD1	.	CASSLPPGQGYSYEQYF	TGTGCCAGCAGCTTGCCCCCGGGACAGGGATACAGCTACGAGCAGTACTTC
TRBJ1-4	TRBV19	.	.	CASRKDNNEKLFF	TGTGCCAGTAGGAAAGACAACAATGAAAAACTGTTTTTT
TRBJ2-7	TRBV11-2	.	.	CASSPRQDPRNEQYF	TGTGCCAGCAGCCCACGACAGGACCCAAGGAACGAGCAGTACTTC
TRBJ1-5	TRBV28	.	.	CASSSPGGNQPQHF	TGTGCCAGCAGTTCACCGGGGGGCAATCAGCCCCAGCATTTT
TRBJ1-2	TRBV28	.	few	CASSPLRRNYGYTF	TGTGCCAGCAGTCCCCTCCGGAGGAACTATGGCTACACCTTC
TRBJ1-2	TRBV28	TRBD1	.	CASRWTGEDGYTF	TGTGCCAGCAGGTGGACAGGGGAAGATGGCTACACCTTC
TRBJ2-1	TRBV14	TRBD2	.	CASSPLLAYNEQFF	TGTGCCAGCAGCCCCTTACTAGCGTACAATGAGCAGTTCTTC
TRBJ2-3	TRBV9	.	.	CASSVDGGAGDTQYF	TGTGCCAGCAGCGTAGATGGGGGGGCAGGAGATACGCAGTATTTT
TRBJ2-1	TRBV5-1	TRBD1	.	CASSLVGGAADEQFF	TGCGCCAGCAGCTTGGTAGGGGGCGCAGCCGATGAGCAGTTCTTC
TRBJ2-2	TRBV7-9	TRBD2	.	CASSSVLAGGLGELFF	TGTGCCAGCAGCTCCGTGCTAGCGGGGGGGCTCGGGGAGCTGTTTTTT
TRBJ1-2	TRBV27	TRBD1	.	CASSSRQGDYGYTF	TGTGCCAGCAGTTCGAGACAGGGGGACTATGGCTACACCTTC
TRBJ1-1	TRBV28	TRBD1	.	CASSLAGAGGTNTEAFF	TGTGCCAGCAGTTTAGCAGGGGCAGGGGGAACGAACACTGAAGCTTTCTTT
TRBJ1-6	TRBV5-5	.	.	CASSLAPGAVNSPLHF	TGTGCCAGCAGCTTGGCGCCAGGGGCTGTTAATTCACCCCTCCACTTT
TRBJ2-7	TRBV7-9	.	.	CASSLSPGVSPYEQYF	TGTGCCAGCAGCTTATCTCCCGGGGTAAGCCCCTACGAGCAGTACTTC
TRBJ1-2	TRBV4-1	TRBD1	.	CASSQQQGNYGYTF	TGCGCCAGCAGCCAACAACAGGGGAACTATGGCTACACCTTC
TRBJ2-7	TRBV7-9	.	.	CASSLDNYEQYF	TGTGCCAGCAGCTTAGACAACTACGAGCAGTACTTC
TRBJ2-3	TRBV7-9	TRBD2	.	CASSPRTSGGAIDTQYF	TGTGCCAGCAGCCCCCGCACTAGCGGGGGGGCAATAGATACGCAGTATTTT
TRBJ2-3	TRBV5-1	.	.	CASSRGGGTDTQYF	TGCGCCAGCAGTAGAGGAGGGGGCACAGATACGCAGTATTTT
TRBJ2-3	TRBV29-1	TRBD2	.	CSVEDQEGRADTQYF	TGCAGCGTTGAAGATCAGGAAGGGAGGGCAGATACGCAGTATTTT
TRBJ2-1	TRBV3-1/TRBV3-2	.	once	CASSQDQASYNEQFF	TGTGCCAGCAGCCAAGATCAGGCCTCTTACAATGAGCAGTTCTTC
TRBJ2-1	TRBV30	.	.	CAWGNYNEQFF	TGTGCCTGGGGTAACTACAATGAGCAGTTCTTC
TRBJ1-1	TRBV18	TRBD1	once	CASSQGVTEAFF	TGTGCCAGCTCTCAGGGGGTCACTGAAGCTTTCTTT